Each of the 21 T cell receptor beta chains below was sequenced from the same sample in a study of blood T cell repertoires in COVID-19. Produced via immunoSEQ multiplex PCR; TCRdb's table is partial and in-frame only. The data contain about 200,000 clones, around 89% of them singletons. Sequenced input: peripheral blood. The receptors were sampled from a human donor in a cohort sampled during active COVID-19.

This clone was detected a few times. V and J are TRBV4-1 and TRBJ2-7; the match to TRBD2 covers 7 bases. V gave up 0 bases and J gave up 2 bases; unmatched junction bases: 1. This CDR3 has 14 residues. The germline V gene encodes CDR1 MGHRA and CDR2 YSYEKL. This CDR3 is CASSQDRGAYEQYF. The CDR3 region has the DNA TGCGCCAGCAGCCAAGATCGGGGGGCCTACGAGCAGTACTTC.

V gene TRBV18 combines with J gene TRBJ1-1; 7 nucleotides line up with TRBD1. Germline-derived CDR1 and CDR2 are KGHSH and LQKENI. The CDR3 runs to 15 residues. V lost 3 bases, J lost 0 bases, and 4 bases stayed unmatched. The CDR3 coding sequence is TGTGCCAGCTCACCCTGGGGACAGATGAACACTGAAGCTTTCTTT. Protein: CASSPWGQMNTEAFF.

The V gene is TRBV2, the J gene TRBJ1-5; D is possibly TRBD1 (5 bases). There are 14 residues in the CDR3. Germline V gives CDR1 SNHLY, CDR2 FYNNEI. V was shortened by 8 bases and J by 0 bases, with 11 bases between the two germline ends. The DNA of the CDR3 is TGTGCCAGCCAACAGGCAAATAGCAATCAGCCCCAGCATTTT. Translation gives CASQQANSNQPQHF.

A word on this clone: Other DNA sequences in this specimen translate into the identical CDR3. The chain recombines TRBV6-5 with TRBJ1-5; D is ambiguous. The CDR3 has 13 amino acids. Per germline, CDR1 MNHEY and CDR2 SVGAGI. Trimming shortened V by 0 bases and J by 5 bases, and 5 bases separated the two germline ends. The DNA for the CDR3 is TGTGCCAGCAGTTACTCGAGGGATCAGCCCCAGCATTTT. It is translated as CASSYSRDQPQHF.

CDR3 sequence reads: CASSPVPQGSTEAFF. The CDR3 nucleotides read TGTGCCAGCAGCCCCGTACCGCAGGGGTCCACTGAAGCTTTCTTT. The chain has TRBV7-2 and TRBJ1-1; the D gene is possibly TRBD1 (6 bases). Germline-derived CDR1 and CDR2 are SGHTA and FQGNSA. This CDR3 contains 15 residues. V lost 5 bases and J lost 4, with 17 bases in between.

This clone was recorded only once. This chain joins TRBV11-2 and TRBJ2-7; weak D call: TRBD1 (6 bases). The CDR3 totals 14 residues. Germline V gene lookup returns CDR1 SGHAT and CDR2 FQNNGV. The V and J ends lost 6 bases and 7 bases respectively, with 19 bases between them. The CDR3 DNA follows: TGTGCCAGCAGTAAGGTGACAGGCCTCGGTGAGCAGTACTTC. Amino acids: CASSKVTGLGEQYF.

The rearrangement joins TRBV10-3 to TRBJ1-1; D is ambiguous. Trimming stripped 7 bases from V and 1 base from J, with 13 bases between. Germline lookup yields CDR1 ENHRY and CDR2 SYGVKD. The CDR3 spans 14 residues. The CDR3 nucleotides read TGTGCCATCACCGCGACGGAGAAGAACACTGAAGCTTTCTTT. Its protein is CAITATEKNTEAFF.

This clone was seen only once. The V call is TRBV7-2, the J call TRBJ2-4; 14 positions match TRBD2. Germline V gene data show CDR1 as SGHTA and CDR2 as FQGNSA. This CDR3 is built from 19 residues. The V gene end was trimmed by 3 bases and the J gene end by 1 base; junction bases not matched to a gene: 8. The CDR3: CASSFPTSGREEAKNIQYF. The CDR3 DNA reads as TGTGCCAGCAGCTTCCCGACTAGCGGGAGGGAAGAGGCCAAAAACATTCAGTACTTC.

The genes are TRBV9 and TRBJ1-4; D not certain. CDR3 size: 14 residues. Between the trimmed V and J ends, which lost 4 bases and 7 bases, there was a span of 14 bases. Germline-derived CDR1 and CDR2 are SGDLS and YYNGEE. CDR3: CASSPQLNGEKLFF. CDR3 nucleotide sequence: TGTGCCAGCAGCCCACAGCTGAACGGTGAAAAACTGTTTTTT.

This rearrangement joins TRBV12-3 or TRBV12-4 to TRBJ2-7; D might be TRBD1 (6 bases). V was clipped by 5 bases and J by 6 bases, with 14 bases between them. This CDR3 region has 13 residues. The CDR3 here is CASSPGQILEQYF. The CDR3 DNA sequence: TGTGCCAGCAGTCCAGGACAGATACTCGAGCAGTACTTC.

The chain uses TRBV10-2 and TRBJ2-2; a possible D gene is TRBD2 (5 bases). Trimming cost V 6 bases and J 4 bases, with 9 bases left between them. Looked up from germline, CDR1 is WSHSY and CDR2 is SAAADI. The CDR3 has 13 amino acids. The CDR3 DNA is TGCGCCAGCAGAACTAGAACCACCGGGGAGCTGTTTTTT. Translation gives CASRTRTTGELFF.

The genes are TRBV9 and TRBJ2-7; D gene unclear. Trimming removed 3 bases from V and 7 bases from J, with 17 bases in between. Per the germline V gene, CDR1 is SGDLS and CDR2 is YYNGEE. The CDR3 loop spans 14 amino acids. CDR3 DNA: TGTGCCAGCAGCGCAATAACTGAGTCCGGGGAGCAGTACTTC. As protein: CASSAITESGEQYF.

This chain connects TRBV27 to TRBJ1-2; possibly TRBD1 for D (5 bases). Looked up from germline, CDR1 is MNHEY and CDR2 is SMNVEV (reference sequence). Trimming removed 6 bases at V and 8 bases at J, with 16 bases between. This CDR3 has 13 residues. The DNA for the CDR3 is TGTGCCAGCAGCCCACCCGGGGGTAGCGGCTACACCTTC. Its protein product is CASSPPGGSGYTF.

V and J are TRBV3-1 (or the pseudogene TRBV3-2) and TRBJ2-5; D might be TRBD1 (6 bases). Germline V lookup: CDR1 LGHDT, CDR2 YNNKEL (reference sequence). The CDR3 has 15 amino acids. V gave up 4 bases and J gave up 4 bases, with 16 bases separating them. CDR3 coding DNA: TGTGCCAGCAGCCCCGTGGGGGCGGGCACAGAGACCCAGTACTTC. Translating gives CASSPVGAGTETQYF.

The rearrangement joins TRBV19 to TRBJ2-1, with a tentative D call TRBD1 (6 bases). The CDR3 length is 15 residues. V dropped 6 bases and J dropped 0 bases, with 12 bases sitting between them. Germline values: CDR1 LNHDA, CDR2 SQIVND (reference sequence). The CDR3 bases are TGTGCCAGTAGAAATGAGGACAGCTCCTACAATGAGCAGTTCTTC. Amino acid sequence: CASRNEDSSYNEQFF.

This chain uses TRBV30 with TRBJ1-2; D is undetermined. This CDR3 spans 12 amino acids. V lost 3 bases to trimming and J lost 2 bases, with 7 bases between them. CDR1 and CDR2 from the germline V gene are GTSNPN and SVGIG (reference sequence). CDR3 coding DNA: TGTGCCTGGAGAACGGAGAACTATGGCTACACCTTC. It yields the protein CAWRTENYGYTF. Supplemented by reference TRBV30 and TRBJ1-2, the full variable domain reads SQTIHQWPATLVQPVGSPLSLECTVEGTSNPNLYWYRQAAGRGLQLLFYSVGIGQISSEVPQNLSASRPQDRQFILSSKKLLLSDSGFYLCAWRTENYGYTFGSGTRLTVV.

V gene TRBV14 combines with J gene TRBJ2-5, with D perhaps matching TRBD1 (6 bases). Germline V lookup: CDR1 SGHDN, CDR2 FVKESK. Trimming shortened V by 4 bases and J by 2 bases, and 14 bases separated the two germline ends. CDR3 length: 15 residues. This CDR3 is CASSPSGHRQETQYF. In DNA, the CDR3 is TGTGCCAGCAGCCCGTCGGGACACAGGCAAGAGACCCAGTACTTC.

With respect to this clone: At one end the junction does not follow the germline gene, possibly because of a read error. This chain connects TRBV6-2 or TRBV6-3 to TRBJ2-7; 7 bases map to TRBD1. The CDR3 totals 11 residues. Germline CDR1 is MNHEY and CDR2 is SVGEGT. CDR3 sequence: CASSYSWTGDF. CDR3 coding DNA: TGTGCCAGCAGTTACTCGTGGACAGGAGACTTC.

The genes are TRBV4-2 and TRBJ1-2; 8 nucleotides align to TRBD1. From germline, CDR1 is LGHNA and CDR2 YNFKEQ. The CDR3 length is 14 residues. Germline trimming cut 3 bases from V and 4 bases from J; bases unmatched to any gene: 4. The CDR3 nucleotides are TGTGCCAGCAGCCAGCGTACAGGGGGCTATGGCTACACCTTC. This codes for CASSQRTGGYGYTF.

V gene TRBV11-2 combines with J gene TRBJ2-5; 9 bases align to TRBD1. With 6 bases clipped from V and 5 bases from J, the junction kept 7 bases outside the gene matches. CDR3 length: 14 residues. CDR1 is SGHAT, CDR2 FQNNGV, per germline. The CDR3 coding sequence is TGTGCCAGCAGTCCCGGGACAGGGAGGGAGACCCAGTACTTC. Translated, it gives CASSPGTGRETQYF.

A word on this clone: The same CDR3 is also encoded by other DNA sequences in this sample. V and J are TRBV19 and TRBJ1-5, with 7 bases aligning to TRBD1. The V and J ends lost 5 bases and 3 bases, in that order; junction bases with no gene match: 10. Per germline, CDR1 LNHDA and CDR2 SQIVND (reference sequence). The CDR3 sequence is 16 residues long. The DNA for the CDR3 is TGTGCCAGTAGTTCGCCCTCGACAGGGCTCAATCAGCCCCAGCATTTT. It translates to CASSSPSTGLNQPQHF.